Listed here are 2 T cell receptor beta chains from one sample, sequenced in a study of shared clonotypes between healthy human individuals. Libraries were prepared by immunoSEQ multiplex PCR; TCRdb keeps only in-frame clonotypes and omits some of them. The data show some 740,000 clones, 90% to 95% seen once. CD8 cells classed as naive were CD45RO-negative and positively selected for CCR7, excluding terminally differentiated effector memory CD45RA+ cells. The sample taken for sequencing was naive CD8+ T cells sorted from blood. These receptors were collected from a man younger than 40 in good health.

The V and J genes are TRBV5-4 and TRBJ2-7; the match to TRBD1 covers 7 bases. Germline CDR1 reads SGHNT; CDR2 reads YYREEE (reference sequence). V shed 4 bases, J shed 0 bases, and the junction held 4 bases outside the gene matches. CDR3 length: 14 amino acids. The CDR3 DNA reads TGTGCCAGCAGCGCCGACAGGGACTCCTACGAGCAGTACTTC. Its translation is CASSADRDSYEQYF.

The CDR3 protein is CASSLAGGGNTIYF. CDR3 nucleotide sequence: TGTGCCAGCAGTTTAGCGGGAGGTGGAAACACCATATATTTT. V and J are TRBV28 and TRBJ1-3; D uncertain. This CDR3 has 14 amino acids. The V end lost 2 bases, the J end lost 3 bases, and 8 bases lay between the germline ends. Germline lookup yields CDR1 MDHEN and CDR2 SYDVKM.